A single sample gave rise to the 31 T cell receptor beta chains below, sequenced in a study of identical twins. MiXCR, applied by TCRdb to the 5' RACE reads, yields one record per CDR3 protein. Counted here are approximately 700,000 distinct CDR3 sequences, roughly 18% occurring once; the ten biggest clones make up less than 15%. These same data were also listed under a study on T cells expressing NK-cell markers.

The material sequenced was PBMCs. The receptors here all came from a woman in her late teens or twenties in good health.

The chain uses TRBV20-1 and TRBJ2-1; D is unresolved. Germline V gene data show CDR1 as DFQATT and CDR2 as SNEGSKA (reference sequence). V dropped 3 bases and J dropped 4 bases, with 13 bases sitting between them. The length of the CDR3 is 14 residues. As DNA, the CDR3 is TGCAGTGCTAGCCCCCCAGGTTCGTACAATGAGCAGTTCTTC. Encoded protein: CSASPPGSYNEQFF.

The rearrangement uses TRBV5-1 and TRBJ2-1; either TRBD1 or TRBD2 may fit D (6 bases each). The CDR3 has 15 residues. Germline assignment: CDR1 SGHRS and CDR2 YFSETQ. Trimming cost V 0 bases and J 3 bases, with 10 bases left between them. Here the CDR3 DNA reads TGCGCCAGCAGCTTGGGGGGGGCTGACTACAATGAGCAGTTCTTC. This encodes CASSLGGADYNEQFF.

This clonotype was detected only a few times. The CDR3 DNA is TGCAGTGCTTTCCGGCTAGGGGGAGGGAAAGGCTACACCTTC. As protein: CSAFRLGGGKGYTF. The chain uses TRBV20-1 and TRBJ1-2, with D maybe TRBD1 (6 bases). Trimming left V 5 bases short and J 8 bases short, with 21 bases between. Germline CDR1 is DFQATT and CDR2 is SNEGSKA (reference sequence). The CDR3 spans 14 residues.

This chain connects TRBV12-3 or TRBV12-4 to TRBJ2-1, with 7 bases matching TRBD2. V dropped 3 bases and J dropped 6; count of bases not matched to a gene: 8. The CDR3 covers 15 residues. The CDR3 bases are TGTGCCAGCAGTTTGGGCGGGAGCCCCGGCAATGAGCAGTTCTTC. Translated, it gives CASSLGGSPGNEQFF.

CDR3 sequence: CASSLVGNSDTQYF. DNA of the CDR3: TGTGCCAGCAGCTTAGTTGGGAACTCGGATACGCAGTATTTT. The rearrangement uses TRBV7-9 and TRBJ2-3; D is uncertain. The CDR3 consists of 14 residues. Trimming took 1 base from V and 6 from J, leaving 11 bases between them. Germline values: CDR1 SEHNR, CDR2 FQNEAQ (reference sequence).

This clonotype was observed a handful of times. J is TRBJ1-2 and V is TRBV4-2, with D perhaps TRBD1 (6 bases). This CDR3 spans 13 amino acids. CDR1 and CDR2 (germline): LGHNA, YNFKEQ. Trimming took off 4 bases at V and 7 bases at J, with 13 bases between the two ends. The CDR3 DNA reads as TGTGCCAGCAGCCTATTGAGGGGGGGTGGCTACACCTTC. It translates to CASSLLRGGGYTF.

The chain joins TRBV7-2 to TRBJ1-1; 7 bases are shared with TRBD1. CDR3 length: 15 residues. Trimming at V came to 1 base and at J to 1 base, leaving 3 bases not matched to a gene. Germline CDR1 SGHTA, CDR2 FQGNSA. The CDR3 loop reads CASSLEQGRNTEAFF. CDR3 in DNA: TGTGCCAGCAGCTTAGAACAGGGGCGGAACACTGAAGCTTTCTTT.

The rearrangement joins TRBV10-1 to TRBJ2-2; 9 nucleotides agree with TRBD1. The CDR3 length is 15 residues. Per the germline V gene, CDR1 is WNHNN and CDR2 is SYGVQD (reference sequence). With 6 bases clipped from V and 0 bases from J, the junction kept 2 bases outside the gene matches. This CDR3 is CASSGQGTNTGELFF. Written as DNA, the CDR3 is TGCGCCAGCAGCGGACAGGGGACGAACACCGGGGAGCTGTTTTTT.

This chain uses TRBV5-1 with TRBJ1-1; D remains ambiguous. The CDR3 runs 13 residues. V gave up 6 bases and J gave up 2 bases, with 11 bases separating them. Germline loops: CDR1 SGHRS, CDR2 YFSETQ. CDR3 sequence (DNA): TGCGCCAGCAAGGGAACGGATAACACTGAAGCTTTCTTT. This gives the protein CASKGTDNTEAFF. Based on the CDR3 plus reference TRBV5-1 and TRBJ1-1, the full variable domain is KAGVTQTPRYLIKTRGQQVTLSCSPISGHRSVSWYQQTPGQGLQFLFEYFSETQRNKGNFPGRFSGRQFSNSRSEMNVSTLELGDSALYLCASKGTDNTEAFFGQGTRLTVV.

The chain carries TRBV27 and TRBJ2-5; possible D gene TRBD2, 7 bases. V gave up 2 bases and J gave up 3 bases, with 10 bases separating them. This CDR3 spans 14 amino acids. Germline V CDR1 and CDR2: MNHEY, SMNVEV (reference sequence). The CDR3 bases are TGTGCCAGCAGTTTACAGGGGAGGGAAGAGACCCAGTACTTC. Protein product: CASSLQGREETQYF.

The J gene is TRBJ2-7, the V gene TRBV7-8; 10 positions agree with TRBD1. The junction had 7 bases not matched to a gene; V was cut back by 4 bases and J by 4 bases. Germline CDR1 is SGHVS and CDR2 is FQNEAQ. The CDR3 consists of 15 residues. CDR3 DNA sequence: TGTGCCAGCAGCTCCCCCGGGACAGGGGCGTACGAGCAGTACTTC. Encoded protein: CASSSPGTGAYEQYF.

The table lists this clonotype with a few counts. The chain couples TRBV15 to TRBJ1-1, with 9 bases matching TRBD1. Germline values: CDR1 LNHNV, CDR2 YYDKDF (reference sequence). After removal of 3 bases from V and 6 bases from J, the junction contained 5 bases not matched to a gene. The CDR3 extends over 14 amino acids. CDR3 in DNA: TGTGCCACCAGCAGGGACAGGGGTATCGCTGAAGCTTTCTTT. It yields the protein CATSRDRGIAEAFF.

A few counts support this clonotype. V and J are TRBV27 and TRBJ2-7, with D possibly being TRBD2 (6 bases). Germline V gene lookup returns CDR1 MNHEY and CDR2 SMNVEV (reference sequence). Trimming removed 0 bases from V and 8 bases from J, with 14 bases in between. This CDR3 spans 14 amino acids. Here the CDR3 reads CASSLSGGPLQQYF. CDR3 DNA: TGTGCCAGCAGTTTATCCGGGGGACCCTTGCAGCAGTACTTC.

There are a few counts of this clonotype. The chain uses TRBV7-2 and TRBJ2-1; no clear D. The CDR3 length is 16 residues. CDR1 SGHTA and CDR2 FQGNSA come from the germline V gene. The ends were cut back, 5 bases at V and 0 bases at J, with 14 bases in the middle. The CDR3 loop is CASSRGRTLSYNEQFF. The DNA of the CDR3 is TGTGCCAGCAGCAGAGGACGAACACTCTCCTACAATGAGCAGTTCTTC.

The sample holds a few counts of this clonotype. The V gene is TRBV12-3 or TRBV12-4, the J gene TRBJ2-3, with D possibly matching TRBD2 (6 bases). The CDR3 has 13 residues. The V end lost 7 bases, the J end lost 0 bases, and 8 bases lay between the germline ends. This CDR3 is CASMAGSTDTQYF. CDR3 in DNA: TGTGCCAGCATGGCGGGGAGCACAGATACGCAGTATTTT.

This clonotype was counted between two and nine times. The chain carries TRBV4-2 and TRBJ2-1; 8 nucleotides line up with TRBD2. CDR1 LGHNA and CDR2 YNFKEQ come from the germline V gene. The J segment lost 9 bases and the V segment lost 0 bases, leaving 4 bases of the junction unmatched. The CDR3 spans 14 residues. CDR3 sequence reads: CASSQETAGVEQFF. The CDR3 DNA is TGTGCCAGCAGCCAAGAAACAGCGGGGGTTGAGCAGTTCTTC.

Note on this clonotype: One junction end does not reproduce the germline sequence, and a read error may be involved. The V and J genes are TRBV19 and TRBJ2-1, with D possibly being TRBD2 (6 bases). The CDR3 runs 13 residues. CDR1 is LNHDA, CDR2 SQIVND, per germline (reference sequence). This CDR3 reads CASSIEAGRTKVF. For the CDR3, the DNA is TGTGCCAGTAGTATAGAGGCAGGAAGGACTAAGGTCTTC.

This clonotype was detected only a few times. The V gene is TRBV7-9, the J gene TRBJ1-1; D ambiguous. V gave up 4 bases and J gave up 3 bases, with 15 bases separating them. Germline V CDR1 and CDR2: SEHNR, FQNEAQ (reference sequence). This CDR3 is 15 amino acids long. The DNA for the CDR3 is TGTGCCAGCAGCTCCGGACCCTCTGGGCACACTGAAGCTTTCTTT. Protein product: CASSSGPSGHTEAFF.

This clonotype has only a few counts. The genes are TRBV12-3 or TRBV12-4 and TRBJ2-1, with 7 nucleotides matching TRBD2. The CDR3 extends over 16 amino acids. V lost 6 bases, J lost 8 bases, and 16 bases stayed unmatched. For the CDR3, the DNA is TGTGCCAGCAGGAGGCGTAGGGCGGGAGTGGGGGATGAGCAGTTCTTC. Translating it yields CASRRRRAGVGDEQFF.

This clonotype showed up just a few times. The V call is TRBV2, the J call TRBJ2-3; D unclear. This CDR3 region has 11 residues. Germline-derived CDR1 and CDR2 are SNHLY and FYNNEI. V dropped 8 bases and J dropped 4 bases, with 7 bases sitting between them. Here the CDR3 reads CASLTADTQYF. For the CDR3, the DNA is TGTGCCAGCCTGACCGCAGATACGCAGTATTTT.

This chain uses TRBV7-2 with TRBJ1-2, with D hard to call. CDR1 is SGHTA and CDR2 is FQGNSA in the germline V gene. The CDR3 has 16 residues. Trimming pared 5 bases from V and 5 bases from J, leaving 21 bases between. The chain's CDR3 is CASSRRGEATVYGYTF. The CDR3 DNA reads TGTGCCAGCAGCAGGAGAGGCGAGGCCACCGTGTATGGCTACACCTTC.

The CDR3 here is CASSPLGRGETDTQYF. The CDR3 DNA is TGTGCCAGCAGCCCCCTAGGTCGCGGCGAAACAGATACGCAGTATTTT. The chain recombines TRBV9 with TRBJ2-3; D is unresolved. The CDR3 loop spans 16 amino acids. V was cut by 4 bases and J by 3 bases, with 18 bases left in between. Germline values: CDR1 SGDLS, CDR2 YYNGEE.

This chain's CDR3 is CSARGRGYSYEQYF. The CDR3 DNA reads as TGCAGTGCTAGAGGGCGGGGGTACTCCTACGAGCAGTACTTC. The genes are TRBV20-1 and TRBJ2-7, with 7 bases fitting TRBD2. This CDR3 region has 14 residues. In germline, CDR1 is DFQATT, CDR2 SNEGSKA (reference sequence). The junction had 3 bases not matched to a gene; V was cut back by 1 base and J by 0 bases.

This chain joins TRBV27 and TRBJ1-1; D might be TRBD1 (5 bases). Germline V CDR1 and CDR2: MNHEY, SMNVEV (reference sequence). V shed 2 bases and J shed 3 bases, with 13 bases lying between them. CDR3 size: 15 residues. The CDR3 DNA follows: TGTGCCAGCAGTTTACGGGGCACATCTGACACTGAAGCTTTCTTT. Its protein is CASSLRGTSDTEAFF.

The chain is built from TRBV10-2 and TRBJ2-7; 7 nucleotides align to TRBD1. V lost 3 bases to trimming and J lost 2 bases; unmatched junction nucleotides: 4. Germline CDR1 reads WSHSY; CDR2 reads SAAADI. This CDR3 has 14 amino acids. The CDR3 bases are TGCGCCAGCAGTGACTGGGACAGCGCCTACGAGCAGTACTTC. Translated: CASSDWDSAYEQYF.

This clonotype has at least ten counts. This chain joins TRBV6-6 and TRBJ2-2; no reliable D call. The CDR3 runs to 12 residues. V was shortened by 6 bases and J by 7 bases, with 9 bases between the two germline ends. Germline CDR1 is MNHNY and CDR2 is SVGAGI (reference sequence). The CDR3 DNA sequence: TGTGCCAGCAGCCGAGGCCACGGGGAGCTGTTTTTT. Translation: CASSRGHGELFF.

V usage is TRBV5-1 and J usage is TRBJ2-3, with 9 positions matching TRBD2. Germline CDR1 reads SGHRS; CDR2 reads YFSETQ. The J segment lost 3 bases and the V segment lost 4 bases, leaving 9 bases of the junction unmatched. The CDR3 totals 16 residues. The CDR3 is CASSPAVAGDTDTQYF. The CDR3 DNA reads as TGCGCCAGCAGCCCGGCGGTAGCGGGAGATACAGATACGCAGTATTTT.

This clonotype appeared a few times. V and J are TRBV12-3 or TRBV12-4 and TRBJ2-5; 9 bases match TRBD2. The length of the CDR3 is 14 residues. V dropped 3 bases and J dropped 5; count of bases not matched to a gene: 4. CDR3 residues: CASSLRGGVETQYF. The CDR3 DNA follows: TGTGCCAGCAGTTTGCGGGGGGGAGTTGAGACCCAGTACTTC.

The CDR3: CAIMSSGDSGANVLTF. The CDR3 bases are TGTGCCATCATGAGTAGCGGGGATTCTGGGGCCAACGTCCTGACTTTC. The V gene is TRBV10-3, the J gene TRBJ2-6, with TRBD2 matching over 8 bases. V was pared by 7 bases and J by 1 base, with 6 bases of the junction left unmatched. CDR1 and CDR2 from the germline V gene are ENHRY and SYGVKD. The CDR3 consists of 16 residues.

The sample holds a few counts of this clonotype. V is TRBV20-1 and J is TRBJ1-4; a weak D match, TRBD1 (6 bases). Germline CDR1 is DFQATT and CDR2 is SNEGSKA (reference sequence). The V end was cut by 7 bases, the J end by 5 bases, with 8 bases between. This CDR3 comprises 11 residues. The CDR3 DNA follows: TGCAGTGGGACAGTGAATGAAAAACTGTTTTTT. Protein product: CSGTVNEKLFF.

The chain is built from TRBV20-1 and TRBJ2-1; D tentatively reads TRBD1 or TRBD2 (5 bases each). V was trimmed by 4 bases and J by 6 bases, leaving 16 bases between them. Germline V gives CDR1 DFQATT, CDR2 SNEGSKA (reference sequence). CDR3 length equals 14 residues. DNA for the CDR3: TGCAGTGCTAAGGGACCCCCCAGCGCCAATGAGCAGTTCTTC. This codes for CSAKGPPSANEQFF.